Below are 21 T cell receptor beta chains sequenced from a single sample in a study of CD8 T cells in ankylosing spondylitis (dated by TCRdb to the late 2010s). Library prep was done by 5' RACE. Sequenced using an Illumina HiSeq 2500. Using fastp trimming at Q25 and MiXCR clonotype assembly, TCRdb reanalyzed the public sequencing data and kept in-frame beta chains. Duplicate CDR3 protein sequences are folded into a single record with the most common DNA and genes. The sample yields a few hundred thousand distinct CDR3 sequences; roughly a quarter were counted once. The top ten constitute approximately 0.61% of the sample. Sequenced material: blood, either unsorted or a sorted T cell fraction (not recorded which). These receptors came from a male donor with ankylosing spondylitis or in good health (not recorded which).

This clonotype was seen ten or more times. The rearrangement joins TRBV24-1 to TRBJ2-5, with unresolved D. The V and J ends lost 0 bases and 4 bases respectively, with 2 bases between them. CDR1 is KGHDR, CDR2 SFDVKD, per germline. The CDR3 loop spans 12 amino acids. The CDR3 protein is CATSDLRETQYF. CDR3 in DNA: TGTGCCACCAGTGATTTGAGAGAGACCCAGTACTTC.

This chain's CDR3 is CASSAAGVRNNEQFF. CDR3 sequence (DNA): TGTGCCAGCAGCGCCGCGGGGGTCCGAAACAATGAGCAGTTCTTC. The rearrangement joins TRBV12-3 or TRBV12-4 to TRBJ2-1, with 7 bases matching TRBD2. The trim removed 6 bases at V and 5 bases at J, leaving 10 bases unmatched. CDR3 size: 15 residues.

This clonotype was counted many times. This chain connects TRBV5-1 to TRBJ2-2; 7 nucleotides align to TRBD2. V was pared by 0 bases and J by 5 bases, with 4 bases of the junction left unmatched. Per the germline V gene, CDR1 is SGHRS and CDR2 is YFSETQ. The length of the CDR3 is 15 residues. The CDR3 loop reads CASSLEGGDTGELFF. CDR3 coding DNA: TGCGCCAGCAGCTTGGAGGGAGGGGATACCGGGGAGCTGTTTTTT. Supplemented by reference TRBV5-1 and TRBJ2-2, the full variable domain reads KAGVTQTPRYLIKTRGQQVTLSCSPISGHRSVSWYQQTPGQGLQFLFEYFSETQRNKGNFPGRFSGRQFSNSRSEMNVSTLELGDSALYLCASSLEGGDTGELFFGEGSRLTVL.

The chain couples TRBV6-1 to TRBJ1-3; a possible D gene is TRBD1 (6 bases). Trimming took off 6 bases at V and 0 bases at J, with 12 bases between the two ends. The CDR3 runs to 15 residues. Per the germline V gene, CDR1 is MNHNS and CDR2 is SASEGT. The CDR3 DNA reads TGTGCCAGCAGACCGGGACACAGCTCTGGAAACACCATATATTTT. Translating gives CASRPGHSSGNTIYF.

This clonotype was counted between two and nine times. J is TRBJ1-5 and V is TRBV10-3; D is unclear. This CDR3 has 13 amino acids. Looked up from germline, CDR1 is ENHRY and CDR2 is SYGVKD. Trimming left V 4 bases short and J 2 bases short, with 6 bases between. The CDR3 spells CAISAGGNQPQHF. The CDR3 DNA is TGTGCCATCAGTGCAGGTGGCAATCAGCCCCAGCATTTT.

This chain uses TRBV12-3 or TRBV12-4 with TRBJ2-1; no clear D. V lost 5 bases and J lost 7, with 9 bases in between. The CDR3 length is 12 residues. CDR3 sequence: CASSIQTNEQFF. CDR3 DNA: TGTGCCAGCAGTATACAGACAAATGAGCAGTTCTTC.

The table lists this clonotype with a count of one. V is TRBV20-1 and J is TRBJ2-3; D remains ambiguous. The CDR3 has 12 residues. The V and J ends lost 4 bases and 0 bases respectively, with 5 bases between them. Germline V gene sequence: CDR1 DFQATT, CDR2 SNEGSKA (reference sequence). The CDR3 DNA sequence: TGCAGTGCTAAAGAGAGCACAGATACGCAGTATTTT. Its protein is CSAKESTDTQYF.

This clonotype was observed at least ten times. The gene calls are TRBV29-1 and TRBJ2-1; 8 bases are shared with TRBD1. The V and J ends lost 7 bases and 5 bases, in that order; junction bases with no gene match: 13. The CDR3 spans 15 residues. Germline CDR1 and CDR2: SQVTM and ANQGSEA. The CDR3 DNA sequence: TGCAGCGGGACAGGGTTCTTGATGAGAGACAATGAGCAGTTCTTC. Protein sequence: CSGTGFLMRDNEQFF.

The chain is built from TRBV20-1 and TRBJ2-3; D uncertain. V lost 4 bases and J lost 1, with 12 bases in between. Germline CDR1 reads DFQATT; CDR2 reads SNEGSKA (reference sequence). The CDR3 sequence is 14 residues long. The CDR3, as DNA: TGCAGTGCTACCAGTCCATTCGGCACAGATACGCAGTATTTT. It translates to CSATSPFGTDTQYF.

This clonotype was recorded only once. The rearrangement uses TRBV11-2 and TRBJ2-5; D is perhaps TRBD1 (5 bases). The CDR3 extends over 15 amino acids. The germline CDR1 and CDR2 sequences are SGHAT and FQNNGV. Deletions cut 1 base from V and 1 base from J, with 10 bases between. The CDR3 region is CASSLVPGIQETQYF. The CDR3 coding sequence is TGTGCCAGCAGCTTAGTTCCAGGGATCCAAGAGACCCAGTACTTC.

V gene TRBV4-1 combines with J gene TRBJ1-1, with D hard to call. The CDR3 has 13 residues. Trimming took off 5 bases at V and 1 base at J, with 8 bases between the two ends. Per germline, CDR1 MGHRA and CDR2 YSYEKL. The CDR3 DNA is TGCGCCAGCAGCATCACACCGAACACTGAAGCTTTCTTT. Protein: CASSITPNTEAFF.

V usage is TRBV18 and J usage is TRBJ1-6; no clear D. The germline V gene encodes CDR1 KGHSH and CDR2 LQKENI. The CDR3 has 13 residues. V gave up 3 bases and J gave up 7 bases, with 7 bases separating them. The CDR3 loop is CASSPELNSPLHF. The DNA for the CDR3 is TGTGCCAGCTCACCCGAGTTAAATTCACCCCTCCACTTT.

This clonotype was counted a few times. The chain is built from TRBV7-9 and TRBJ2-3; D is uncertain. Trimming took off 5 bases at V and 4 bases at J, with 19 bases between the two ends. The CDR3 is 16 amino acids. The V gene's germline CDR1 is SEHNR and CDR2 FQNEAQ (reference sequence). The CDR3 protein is CASSPRLGLPSDTQYF. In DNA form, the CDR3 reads TGTGCCAGCAGCCCGCGCCTCGGGCTCCCTTCAGATACGCAGTATTTT.

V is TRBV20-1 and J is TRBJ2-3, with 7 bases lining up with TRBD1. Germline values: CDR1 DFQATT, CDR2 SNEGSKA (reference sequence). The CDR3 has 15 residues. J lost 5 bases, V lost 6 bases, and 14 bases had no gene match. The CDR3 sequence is CSARGQGVLGDTQYF. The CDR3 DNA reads TGCAGTGCAAGGGGGCAGGGGGTCCTGGGAGATACGCAGTATTTT.

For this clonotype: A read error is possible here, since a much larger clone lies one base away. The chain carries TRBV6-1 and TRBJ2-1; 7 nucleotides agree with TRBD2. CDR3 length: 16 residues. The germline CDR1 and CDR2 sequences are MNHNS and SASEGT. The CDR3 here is CVSRGLLADLYNEQFF. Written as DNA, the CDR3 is TGTGTCAGCAGAGGGCTTCTAGCGGACCTCTACAATGAGCAGTTCTTC.

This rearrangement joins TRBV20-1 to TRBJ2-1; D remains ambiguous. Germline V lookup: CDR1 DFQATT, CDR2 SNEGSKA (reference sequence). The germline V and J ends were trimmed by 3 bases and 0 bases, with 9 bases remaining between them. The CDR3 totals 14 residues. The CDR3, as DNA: TGCAGTGCTAGGAGGACGGACTCCTACAATGAGCAGTTCTTC. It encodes CSARRTDSYNEQFF.

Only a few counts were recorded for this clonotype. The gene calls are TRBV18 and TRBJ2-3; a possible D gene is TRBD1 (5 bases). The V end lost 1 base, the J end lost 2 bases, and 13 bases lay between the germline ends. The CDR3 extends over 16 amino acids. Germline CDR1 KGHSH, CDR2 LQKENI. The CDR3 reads CASSPRQGLTTDTQYF. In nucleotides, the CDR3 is TGTGCCAGCTCACCACGGCAGGGCCTAACCACAGATACGCAGTATTTT. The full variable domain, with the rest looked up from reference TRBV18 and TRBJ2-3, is NAGVMQNPRHLVRRRGQEARLRCSPMKGHSHVYWYRQLPEEGLKFMVYLQKENIIDESGMPKERFSAEFPKEGPSILRIQQVVRGDSAAYFCASSPRQGLTTDTQYFGPGTRLTVL.

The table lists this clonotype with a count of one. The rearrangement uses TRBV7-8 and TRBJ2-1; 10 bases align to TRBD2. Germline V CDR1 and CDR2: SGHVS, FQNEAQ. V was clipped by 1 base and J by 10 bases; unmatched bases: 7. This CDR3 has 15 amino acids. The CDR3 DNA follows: TGTGCCAGCAGCTTAGTCAGCGGGGGGGAGGGGGAGCAGTTCTTC. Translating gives CASSLVSGGEGEQFF.

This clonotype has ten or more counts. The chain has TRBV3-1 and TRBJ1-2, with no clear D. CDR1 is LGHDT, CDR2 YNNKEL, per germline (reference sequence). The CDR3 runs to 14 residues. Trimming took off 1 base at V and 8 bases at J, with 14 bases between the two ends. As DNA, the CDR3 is TGTGCCAGCAGCCAAGCGATCTTACCCAAGGGCTACACCTTC. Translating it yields CASSQAILPKGYTF.

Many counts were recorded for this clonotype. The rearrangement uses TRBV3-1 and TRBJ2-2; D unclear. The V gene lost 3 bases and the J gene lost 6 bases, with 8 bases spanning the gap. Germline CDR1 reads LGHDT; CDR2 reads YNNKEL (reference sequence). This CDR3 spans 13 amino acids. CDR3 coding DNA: TGTGCCAGCAGCCATCCCGTATCCGGGGAGCTGTTTTTT. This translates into CASSHPVSGELFF.

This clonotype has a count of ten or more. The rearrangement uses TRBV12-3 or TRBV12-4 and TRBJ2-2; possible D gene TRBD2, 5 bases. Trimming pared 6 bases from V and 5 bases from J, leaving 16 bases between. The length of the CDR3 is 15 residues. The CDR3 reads CASSREVEGTGELFF. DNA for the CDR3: TGTGCCAGCAGCCGTGAGGTAGAGGGTACCGGGGAGCTGTTTTTT.